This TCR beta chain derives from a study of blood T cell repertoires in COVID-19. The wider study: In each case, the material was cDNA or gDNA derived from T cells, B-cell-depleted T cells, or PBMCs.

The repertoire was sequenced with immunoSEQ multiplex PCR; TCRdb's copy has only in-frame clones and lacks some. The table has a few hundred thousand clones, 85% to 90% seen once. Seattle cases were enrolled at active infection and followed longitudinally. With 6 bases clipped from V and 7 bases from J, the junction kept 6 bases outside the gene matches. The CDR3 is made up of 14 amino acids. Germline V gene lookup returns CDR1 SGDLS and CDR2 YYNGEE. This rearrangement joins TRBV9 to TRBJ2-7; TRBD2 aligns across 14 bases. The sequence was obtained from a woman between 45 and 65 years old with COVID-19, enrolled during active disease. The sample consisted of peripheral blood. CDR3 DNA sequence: TGTGCCAGCACCGGGACTAGCGGGAGAGGGGAGCAGTACTTC. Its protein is CASTGTSGRGEQYF.